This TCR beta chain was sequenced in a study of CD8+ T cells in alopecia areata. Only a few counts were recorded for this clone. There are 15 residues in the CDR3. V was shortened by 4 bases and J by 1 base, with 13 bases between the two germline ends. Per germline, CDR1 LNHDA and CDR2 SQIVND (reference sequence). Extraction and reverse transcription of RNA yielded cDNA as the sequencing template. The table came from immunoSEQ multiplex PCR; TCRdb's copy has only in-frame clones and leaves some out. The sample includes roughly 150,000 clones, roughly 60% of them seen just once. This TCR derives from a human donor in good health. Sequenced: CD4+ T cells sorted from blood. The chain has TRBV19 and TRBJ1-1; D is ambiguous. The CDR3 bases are TGTGCCAGTAGTACCCCCTGGGCCCAGAACACTGAAGCTTTCTTT. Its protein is CASSTPWAQNTEAFF.